The clone carrying this TCR beta chain was detected once. Germline-derived CDR1 and CDR2 are SGHAT and FQNNGV. V was shortened by 1 base and J by 3 bases, with 9 bases between the two germline ends. The CDR3 runs 15 residues. Sequencing was performed with immunoSEQ multiplex PCR; in TCRdb, only in-frame clones are kept and a portion is missing. The sample has 390,000 or so clones; around 90% are singletons. The data originate from a study of control samples from healthy donors and cancer patients. The origin of this receptor is a middle-aged man with head and neck cancer. What was sequenced was PBMCs. The chain employs TRBV11-2 and TRBJ1-4; no reliable D call. This CDR3 is CASSLVQPSNEKLFF. CDR3 in DNA: TGTGCCAGCAGCTTAGTTCAGCCTTCTAATGAAAAACTGTTTTTT.